The 23 T cell receptor beta chains below come from one sample, sequenced in a study of T cell repertoires in cytomegalovirus infection (dated by TCRdb to about 2019). TCRdb lists the instrument as Illumina HiSeq 1500. TCRdb reran the public reads through fastp at Q25 and MiXCR, keeping productive beta chains. Each CDR3 protein gets just one entry, which takes the most common genes and DNA from the rows behind it. This sample comprises about 490,000 distinct CDR3 sequences, 26% of them detected only once. The ten largest clones add up to around 14% of the sample. Sequencing input: PBMCs. The source of these receptors is a human donor in good health (CMV status not recorded). Some clones in this sample may be carry-over from other donors' samples.

This sequence joins TRBV10-3 and TRBJ2-3; D is unclear. Germline V CDR1 and CDR2: ENHRY, SYGVKD. The CDR3 has 13 residues. V was clipped by 3 bases and J by 2 bases, with 6 bases between them. In nucleotides, the CDR3 is TGTGCCATCAGTGAACCGCCCACAGATACGCAGTATTTT. This codes for CAISEPPTDTQYF.

The rearrangement joins TRBV7-2 to TRBJ2-1; TRBD2 matches 8 bases. Germline CDR1 reads SGHTA; CDR2 reads FQGNSA. V was clipped by 5 bases and J by 15 bases; unmatched bases: 12. The CDR3 is made up of 13 amino acids. CDR3 coding DNA: TGTGCCAGCAGCGCAAATCTAGCGGGCGCGGGGTTCTTC. Protein sequence: CASSANLAGAGFF. Variable domain in full (rest from reference TRBV7-2 and TRBJ2-1): GAGVSQSPSNKVTEKGKDVELRCDPISGHTALYWYRQSLGQGLEFLIYFQGNSAPDKSGLPSDRFSAERTGGSVSTLTIQRTQQEDSAVYLCASSANLAGAGFFGPGTRLTVL.

V is TRBV6-2 or TRBV6-3 and J is TRBJ2-7; 8 bases line up with TRBD2. Germline V lookup: CDR1 MNHEY, CDR2 SVGEGT. After removal of 0 bases from V and 5 bases from J, the junction contained 12 bases not matched to a gene. The CDR3 spans 17 residues. The CDR3 nucleotides read TGTGCCAGCAGTTACTCGGTGGGACTAGTCGGAATCCACGAGCAGTACGTC. It translates to CASSYSVGLVGIHEQYV.

A note on this clonotype: At one end the junction does not follow the germline gene, possibly because of a read error. The chain combines TRBV29-1 with TRBJ2-3, with D tentatively TRBD1 (5 bases). The CDR3 runs 14 residues. Per germline, CDR1 SQVTM and CDR2 ANQGSEA. The CDR3 spells CSVVGRVDTYTQYF. The CDR3 DNA is TGCAGCGTTGTGGGTAGAGTGGACACATATACGCAGTATTTT.

This chain uses TRBV29-1 with TRBJ2-1; no firm D call. Germline V gene sequence: CDR1 SQVTM, CDR2 ANQGSEA. Trimming pared 6 bases from V and 2 bases from J, leaving 11 bases between. The CDR3 extends over 13 amino acids. The CDR3 is CSVNIATYNEQFF. CDR3 nucleotide sequence: TGCAGCGTCAACATTGCGACCTACAATGAGCAGTTCTTC.

This clonotype was counted only a few times. The V gene is TRBV11-2, the J gene TRBJ1-1; D call uncertain. There are 13 residues in the CDR3. Germline V gene lookup returns CDR1 SGHAT and CDR2 FQNNGV. V was clipped by 0 bases and J by 3 bases, with 5 bases between them. The CDR3 here is CASSLDVDTEAFF. CDR3 sequence (DNA): TGTGCCAGCAGCTTAGACGTCGACACTGAAGCTTTCTTT.

In this sample, this clonotype turned up a few times. The chain combines TRBV20-1 with TRBJ1-4; no clear D. The CDR3 consists of 13 residues. Germline V CDR1 and CDR2: DFQATT, SNEGSKA (reference sequence). Trimming stripped 5 bases from V and 3 bases from J, with 10 bases between. The CDR3 loop is CSAPTAPNEKLFF. The CDR3 DNA reads TGCAGTGCTCCGACGGCGCCTAATGAAAAACTGTTTTTT.

The chain carries TRBV11-2 and TRBJ1-3; D not certain. The CDR3 sequence is 13 residues long. V was trimmed by 7 bases and J by 2 bases, leaving 9 bases between them. Germline V gene sequence: CDR1 SGHAT, CDR2 FQNNGV. CDR3 in amino acids: CASTPTAGNTIYF. The CDR3 bases are TGTGCCAGCACCCCGACGGCTGGAAACACCATATATTTT.

The chain links TRBV10-3 to TRBJ2-2; maybe TRBD2 (5 bases). Trimming took 3 bases from V and 4 from J, leaving 9 bases between them. The CDR3 contains 14 residues. The germline V gene encodes CDR1 ENHRY and CDR2 SYGVKD. CDR3 sequence reads: CAISENGGTGELFF. DNA of the CDR3: TGTGCCATCAGTGAAAACGGAGGCACCGGGGAGCTGTTTTTT.

This clonotype has more than one count but fewer than ten. This rearrangement joins TRBV7-2 to TRBJ2-5; 9 nucleotides agree with TRBD1. The CDR3 length is 15 residues. The V gene end was trimmed by 5 bases and the J gene end by 2 bases; junction bases not matched to a gene: 6. CDR1 is SGHTA, CDR2 FQGNSA, per germline. The CDR3 spells CASSTGTGLQETQYF. In nucleotides, the CDR3 is TGTGCCAGCAGCACCGGGACAGGGTTACAAGAGACCCAGTACTTC.

This clonotype was counted ten times or more. V gene TRBV11-2 combines with J gene TRBJ2-6; the D gene could be TRBD1 or TRBD2 (5 bases each). The CDR3 is 15 amino acids. In germline, CDR1 is SGHAT, CDR2 FQNNGV. With 1 base removed from V and 4 bases from J, the gap between germline ends came to 8 bases. Written as DNA, the CDR3 is TGTGCCAGCAGCTTAGGAGGGGACGGGGCCAACGTCCTGACTTTC. Amino acid sequence: CASSLGGDGANVLTF.

The gene calls are TRBV10-3 and TRBJ2-7; no clear D. The CDR3 loop spans 13 amino acids. Per germline, CDR1 ENHRY and CDR2 SYGVKD. V was cut by 7 bases and J by 0 bases, with 10 bases left in between. The CDR3 here is CAITIWSSYEQYF. The CDR3, as DNA: TGTGCCATCACCATCTGGAGCTCCTACGAGCAGTACTTC.

There are a few counts of this clonotype. The rearrangement links TRBV20-1 to TRBJ2-1, with 8 bases aligning to TRBD1. Trimming removed 0 bases from V and 3 bases from J; junction bases left unmatched: 4. The V gene's germline CDR1 is DFQATT and CDR2 SNEGSKA (reference sequence). The CDR3 runs 15 residues. The CDR3 DNA follows: TGCAGTGCTAGAGATCCCGGGACAGGCTACAATGAGCAGTTCTTC. Amino acid sequence: CSARDPGTGYNEQFF.

V usage is TRBV7-2 and J usage is TRBJ2-7; 10 positions match TRBD1. The germline gives CDR1 SGHTA, CDR2 FQGNSA. The length of the CDR3 is 16 residues. V lost 3 bases to trimming and J lost 3 bases; unmatched junction nucleotides: 8. In DNA, the CDR3 is TGTGCCAGCAGCTTCGCCGTTAGGACAGGGGGCTACGAGCAGTACTTC. Translating it yields CASSFAVRTGGYEQYF.

The chain is built from TRBV7-2 and TRBJ2-7, with D perhaps being TRBD1 or TRBD2 (5 bases each). Trimming took off 8 bases at V and 3 bases at J, with 14 bases between the two ends. CDR1 and CDR2 (germline): SGHTA, FQGNSA. The CDR3 has 13 residues. The CDR3 nucleotides are TGTGCCAGCGCCTGGGACGGGTACTACGAGCAGTACGTC. It specifies CASAWDGYYEQYV.

The genes are TRBV6-5 and TRBJ2-7; 8 positions agree with TRBD2. The CDR3 consists of 14 residues. Losses at the gene ends were 5 bases for V and 7 bases for J; bases not matched to a gene: 10. Germline-derived CDR1 and CDR2 are MNHEY and SVGAGI. CDR3 amino acids: CASSPNSGTSEQYF. In nucleotides, the CDR3 is TGTGCCAGCAGTCCGAATAGCGGGACCTCTGAGCAGTACTTC.

The rearrangement links TRBV20-1 to TRBJ2-7, with TRBD1 as a possible D gene (6 bases). CDR3 length: 12 amino acids. Trimming pared 6 bases from V and 5 bases from J, leaving 14 bases between. Germline V gene lookup returns CDR1 DFQATT and CDR2 SNEGSKA (reference sequence). The CDR3 loop reads CSAPARDNEQYF. CDR3 nucleotides: TGCAGTGCCCCAGCCAGGGACAACGAGCAGTACTTC.

This clonotype appeared a few times. The chain joins TRBV12-3 or TRBV12-4 to TRBJ2-3; 10 bases map to TRBD2. Germline trimming cut 6 bases from V and 5 bases from J; bases unmatched to any gene: 11. The CDR3 loop spans 16 amino acids. CDR3 protein: CASSRRAGGPLDTQYF. In nucleotides, the CDR3 is TGTGCCAGCAGCCGGAGAGCGGGAGGGCCGTTAGATACGCAGTATTTT.

The rearrangement links TRBV28 to TRBJ1-5; perhaps TRBD1 as D (5 bases). Germline V gene lookup returns CDR1 MDHEN and CDR2 SYDVKM. V was cut by 2 bases and J by 1 base, with 15 bases left in between. CDR3 length: 17 amino acids. CDR3 loop: CASSLDAGTASNQPQHF. The CDR3 DNA is TGTGCCAGCAGTTTAGATGCCGGGACCGCGAGCAATCAGCCCCAGCATTTT.

The chain joins TRBV4-3 to TRBJ2-1, with D perhaps TRBD1 or TRBD2 (5 bases each). CDR1 is LGHNA and CDR2 is YSLEER in the germline V gene. V was cut by 0 bases and J by 10 bases, with 10 bases left in between. This CDR3 has 13 amino acids. The CDR3 DNA reads TGCGCCAGCAGCCAAGATCTGGGGGACGAGCAGTTCTTC. This encodes CASSQDLGDEQFF.

This clonotype was detected only a few times. The rearrangement joins TRBV10-3 to TRBJ2-1; 8 bases align to TRBD2. CDR1 is ENHRY, CDR2 SYGVKD, per germline. V lost 5 bases to trimming and J lost 5 bases; unmatched junction nucleotides: 14. CDR3 size: 17 residues. CDR3 nucleotide sequence: TGTGCCATCAGTATCGGCCACACTAGCGGAACTAACAATGAGCAGTTCTTC. Translating gives CAISIGHTSGTNNEQFF.

The chain carries TRBV2 and TRBJ2-3; 9 positions match TRBD1. The CDR3 contains 15 residues. Germline trimming cut 3 bases from V and 0 bases from J; bases unmatched to any gene: 1. The V gene's germline CDR1 is SNHLY and CDR2 FYNNEI. The CDR3 DNA reads as TGTGCCAGCAGTGAGGGGACAGGGAGCACAGATACGCAGTATTTT. Protein: CASSEGTGSTDTQYF.

This clonotype showed up just a few times. This chain links TRBV7-2 with TRBJ1-3; 8 bases match TRBD1. The CDR3 covers 14 residues. The junction had 7 bases not matched to a gene; V was cut back by 4 bases and J by 8 bases. Germline lookup yields CDR1 SGHTA and CDR2 FQGNSA. Here the CDR3 reads CASSYGQGVDTIYF. CDR3 nucleotide sequence: TGTGCCAGCAGCTACGGACAGGGAGTTGACACCATATATTTT.